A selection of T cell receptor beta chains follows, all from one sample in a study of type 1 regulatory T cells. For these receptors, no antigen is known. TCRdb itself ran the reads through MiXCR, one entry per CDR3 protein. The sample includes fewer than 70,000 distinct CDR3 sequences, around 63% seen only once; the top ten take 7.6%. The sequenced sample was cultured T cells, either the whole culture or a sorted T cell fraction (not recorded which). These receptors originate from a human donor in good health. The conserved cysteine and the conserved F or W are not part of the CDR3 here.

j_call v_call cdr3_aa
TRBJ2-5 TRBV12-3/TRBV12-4 ASSTRDREETQY
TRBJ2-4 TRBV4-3 ASSQDLLAGGNIQY
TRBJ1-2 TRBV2 ASGVTRGQDNYGYT
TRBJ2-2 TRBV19 ASSINVNTGELF
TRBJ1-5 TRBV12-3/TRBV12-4 ASSFGFGNQPQH
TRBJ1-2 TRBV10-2 ASSEGDSRLGYGYT
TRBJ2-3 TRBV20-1 SARSRLAGVTDTQY
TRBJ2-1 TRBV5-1 ASTYNRVGGDEQF
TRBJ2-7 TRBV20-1 SASPAGDAVYYEQY
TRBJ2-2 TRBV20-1 SAGTGAGELF
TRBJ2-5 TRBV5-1 ASSLAPGETQY
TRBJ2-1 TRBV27 AGSQDRGAGEQF
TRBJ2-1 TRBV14 ASSRQGEIGNEQF
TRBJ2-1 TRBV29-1 SVWGTGGYNEQF
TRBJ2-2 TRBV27 ASSLVYTGELF
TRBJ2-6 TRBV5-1 ASSGVEPGANVLT
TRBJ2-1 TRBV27 ASSPSIASGSYNEQF
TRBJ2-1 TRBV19 ASNSGRTVNEQF
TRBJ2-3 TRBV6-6 ASSPREGGLADTQY
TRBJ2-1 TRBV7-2 ASSVASGTGYNEQF
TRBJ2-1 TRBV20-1 SASERSSYNEQF
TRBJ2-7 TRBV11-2 ASSLVLRDYEQY
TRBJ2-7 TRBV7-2 ASSSEVLYEQY
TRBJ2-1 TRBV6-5 ASSEGLAGHNEQF